Presented here are 5 T cell receptor beta chains from one specimen sequenced in a study of blood T cell repertoires in COVID-19 (TCRdb year 2020). Receptor amplification or capture employed the immunoSEQ multiplex PCR assay. The table was pulled from immuneACCESS by TCRdb, which kept in-frame rearrangements only. Such tables lose some clones; where checked, under half of the loss comes from unresolved V genes, and the rest has no known cause. In all, the sample holds about 260,000 clones, and around 90% of those were seen once. About 0.64% of the sample goes to the ten largest clones. Sequenced input: peripheral blood. These receptors were taken from a human donor in a cohort sampled during active COVID-19.

This clone has just one count. The rearrangement uses TRBV20-1 and TRBJ2-7, with D perhaps given as TRBD1 or TRBD2 (6 bases each). Trimming removed 3 bases at V and 2 bases at J, with 14 bases between. CDR1 DFQATT and CDR2 SNEGSKA come from the germline V gene (reference sequence). The length of the CDR3 is 14 residues. CDR3: CSASGGLDPYEQYF. CDR3 bases: TGCAGTGCTAGTGGGGGGCTTGATCCCTACGAGCAGTACTTC.

The chain couples TRBV27 to TRBJ1-1; 7 bases align to TRBD1. Germline trimming cut 5 bases from V and 5 bases from J; bases unmatched to any gene: 5. Germline values: CDR1 MNHEY, CDR2 SMNVEV (reference sequence). The CDR3 spans 13 residues. The CDR3: CASSRNRGTEAFF. For the CDR3, the DNA is TGTGCCAGCAGTAGAAACAGGGGAACTGAAGCTTTCTTT.

This clone has only one observation. CDR3 DNA: TGTGCCAGCAGCCCCCGACAGGGAGACTTCTCCGAGCAGTACTTC. This sequence encodes CASSPRQGDFSEQYF. The chain couples TRBV9 to TRBJ2-7, with 7 positions matching TRBD1. The trim removed 4 bases at V and 6 bases at J, leaving 13 bases unmatched. The V gene's germline CDR1 is SGDLS and CDR2 YYNGEE. The CDR3 runs to 15 residues.

The rearrangement uses TRBV25-1 and TRBJ2-7; D perhaps matches TRBD1 (5 bases). The CDR3 runs 15 residues. V shed 1 base and J shed 3 bases, with 13 bases lying between them. Germline V gene sequence: CDR1 MGHDK, CDR2 SYGVNS. The CDR3 loop reads CASSEWGPGDYEQYF. In DNA form, the CDR3 reads TGTGCCAGCAGTGAATGGGGCCCGGGCGACTACGAGCAGTACTTC.

The chain links TRBV28 to TRBJ2-7; maybe TRBD2 (6 bases). Germline loops: CDR1 MDHEN, CDR2 SYDVKM. The CDR3 contains 14 residues. Trimming removed 8 bases from V and 0 bases from J, with 14 bases in between. The CDR3 bases are TGTGCCAGCCCCCCCGGGGGTAGCTCCTACGAGCAGTACTTC. This translates into CASPPGGSSYEQYF.